This T cell receptor (beta chain) was sequenced in a study of T cell responses to AZD1222 COVID-19 vaccine. Whole-study findings and limits: Recipients of AZD1222 seropositive at baseline numbered only 5 to 7. A rise in Spike-specific TCR breadth and depth followed two AZD1222 doses.

Germline values: CDR1 GTSNPN, CDR2 SVGIG (reference sequence). The CDR3 spans 11 residues. The V gene lost 1 base and the J gene lost 7 bases, with 7 bases spanning the gap. Data came from immunoSEQ multiplex PCR; TCRdb stores just in-frame clones and leaves some out. The sample shows about 180,000 clones, roughly 88% of them seen only once. Of note for this clone: Its target is unknown.

This specimen consisted of peripheral blood, obtained 28 days after the second AZD1222 dose. The rearrangement joins TRBV30 to TRBJ1-2, with D possibly being TRBD1 (5 bases). This TCR was sampled from an adult who received the AZD1222 COVID-19 vaccine. CDR3 sequence: CAWSGGGGYTF. The CDR3 bases are TGTGCCTGGAGTGGGGGGGGTGGCTACACCTTC.